The entry below describes one T cell receptor beta chain. The antigen is undetermined. This sample was taken from a study of T cell clonotyping in hematopoietic cell transplantation. Overall study context: Recipients' pretransplant samples followed cytoreduction. Study observations and caveats: Without cell sorting, CD4 versus CD8 contributions remain unresolved.

The repertoire was sequenced with immunoSEQ multiplex PCR; TCRdb's copy has only in-frame clones and lacks some. Of about 49,000 clones listed, 86% were seen once; the top ten hold 5.9%. Time point reported: recipient sample about 28 days before transplant, after cytoreduction. Samples: about 28 days before transplant, then days 30, 100 and 180 after. This clonotype originated in a man aged 55-75 years with biphenotypic leukemia. Some clones in this sample may be carry-over from other donors' samples. The material was peripheral blood mononuclear cells, obtained before stem cell transplant.

For the CDR3, the DNA is TGTGCCAGCAGGGCCGGACAGTACAATCAGCCCCAGCATTTT. Its protein product is CASRAGQYNQPQHF. The genes are TRBV28 and TRBJ1-5, with D possibly being TRBD1 (6 bases). From germline, CDR1 is MDHEN and CDR2 SYDVKM. Trimming took off 6 bases at V and 3 bases at J, with 12 bases between the two ends. There are 14 residues in the CDR3.